Sequencing of this T cell receptor beta chain was carried out in a study of blood T cells in healthy people across ages. V shed 4 bases and J shed 2 bases, with 15 bases lying between them. Per the germline V gene, CDR1 is SEHNR and CDR2 is FQNEAQ (reference sequence). This CDR3 is 15 amino acids long. The second PCR ran 7 to 11 cycles with a sample-barcoded 5' primer and J-beta primers. TCRdb called the 5' RACE reads again in MiXCR, with one record for every CDR3 protein. The data contain 650,000 to 900,000 distinct CDR3 sequences, around 68% of them singletons. With regard to this clonotype: Its antigen is still unknown.

General study results and limits: It was not possible, with unsorted PBMCs, to conclusively compare naive and antigen-experienced cells.

This receptor was identified in a man aged 25-45 years in good health. The genes are TRBV7-9 and TRBJ2-7; D is perhaps TRBD2 (6 bases). The sample was blood. CDR3 amino acids: CASSSPSGEAYEQYF. In nucleotides, the CDR3 is TGTGCCAGCAGCTCCCCCTCGGGGGAAGCCTACGAGCAGTACTTC.